What follows is one T cell receptor beta chain and its context. These data originate in a study of blood T cell repertoires in COVID-19. Turning to the study itself: Italy, Spain and the United States were the sources of the convalescent and acute COVID-19 samples.

Before being deemed recovered, Cohort 3 donors had two negative PCRs, clearance, or symptom resolution. Trimming pared 10 bases from V and 2 bases from J, leaving 14 bases between. Per the germline V gene, CDR1 is MNHEY and CDR2 is SMNVEV (reference sequence). The CDR3 has 13 amino acids. Method: immunoSEQ multiplex PCR; TCRdb's copy keeps in-frame clones and lacks some. The table shows roughly 220,000 clones, with approximately 82% occurring only once. Sequenced input: PBMCs or T cells enriched from blood (not recorded which). The rearrangement links TRBV27 to TRBJ1-2, with TRBD1 as a possible D gene (6 bases). The TCR originated in a man in his forties who had recovered from COVID-19. Here the CDR3 reads CATAPGGNYGYTF. DNA of the CDR3: TGTGCCACTGCCCCGGGGGGCAACTATGGCTACACCTTC.